This TCR beta chain originates from a study of cytomegalovirus exposure and HLA in healthy donors. CDR1 is SNHLY and CDR2 is FYNNEI in the germline V gene. This CDR3 is built from 13 residues. J lost 3 bases, V lost 9 bases, and 2 bases had no gene match. It was with 60 Vbeta and 13 Jbeta primers that the PCR ran. Libraries were prepared by immunoSEQ multiplex PCR; TCRdb keeps only in-frame clonotypes and omits some of them. The table records 100,000 to 150,000 clones, more than 60% of them present only once. Sequenced: PBMCs. This TCR derives from a man aged 30 to 45 in good health and CMV-seronegative. The chain uses TRBV2 and TRBJ2-5; TRBD2 agrees at 12 bases. In nucleotides, the CDR3 is TGTGCCAGTACTAGCGGGAGGAAAGAGACCCAGTACTTC. Encoded protein: CASTSGRKETQYF.